This T cell receptor beta chain originates from a study of blood T cell repertoires in COVID-19. About the research overall: Whether acute or convalescent, the COVID-19 samples came from the United States, Italy and Spain. PBMCs, B-cell-depleted T cells, or T cells provided the cDNA or gDNA that made up the material.

The CDR3 consists of 19 residues. Study processing details: By means of reference gene primer amplification, nucleated cell counts were estimated. The protocol was immunoSEQ multiplex PCR, while the TCRdb copy is restricted to in-frame clones and leaves out a portion. The V and J calls and clone size come from that table; D and trimming were worked out from the DNA. The table lists fewer than 250,000 clones, around 79% of them singletons. Material for sequencing was peripheral blood. This chain links TRBV21-1 with TRBJ1-1; the D segment call TRBD1 is taken from the table without a DNA check. TRBV21-1 is labeled a pseudogene. The source is a woman between 45 and 65 years old with acute or convalescent COVID-19. The DNA for the CDR3 is TGTGCCAGCACCACAATGGACCAGATGGGGGCTAGGATGAACACTGAAGCTTTCTTT. This encodes CASTTMDQMGARMNTEAFF.